These T cell receptor beta chains were read from a single sample in a study of shared clonotypes between healthy human individuals. Clones were sequenced by immunoSEQ multiplex PCR, and TCRdb holds only the in-frame ones, with some missing. The sample lists about 520,000 clones, 81% occurring once. Sequences were obtained from PBMCs. Receptor source: a middle-aged woman in good health. Some clones in this sample may be carry-over from other donors' samples. The CDR3 runs from the conserved cysteine through the conserved F or W. D genes are given only for firm matches. Size is stated for part of the rows, as once, few or many counts, or as a class when the clone is expanded.

D | size | J | V | DNA | CDR3
TRBD2 | NA | TRBJ2-7 | TRBV11-2 | TGTGCCAGCAGCTTCAGGGCGGGAGGGACCTACGAGCAGTACTTC | CASSFRAGGTYEQYF
NA | NA | TRBJ1-1 | TRBV14 | TGTGCCAGCAGCCAAGTGGGTAGGCAGAACACTGAAGCTTTCTTT | CASSQVGRQNTEAFF
TRBD1 | NA | TRBJ1-2 | TRBV18 | TGTGCCAGCTCGCCCGGACAGGGCCCCTATGGCTACACCTTC | CASSPGQGPYGYTF
NA | NA | TRBJ2-3 | TRBV5-1 | TGCGCCAGCAGCTCCTGGACTATTTCTAGCACAGATACGCAGTATTTT | CASSSWTISSTDTQYF
NA | NA | TRBJ2-1 | TRBV11-3 | TGTGCCAGCAGCTTAGAGAGCGGGAATGAGCAGTTCTTC | CASSLESGNEQFF
NA | few | TRBJ2-3 | TRBV4-1 | TGCGCCAGCAGCCCGCTGGGAAGGTTAGATACGCAGTATTTT | CASSPLGRLDTQYF
NA | NA | TRBJ1-1 | TRBV27 | TGTGCCAGCAGTTTACTGGTCAGAAAAACTCATCCTTACATGAACACTGAAGCTTTCTTT | CASSLLVRKTHPYMNTEAFF
TRBD2 | NA | TRBJ2-2 | TRBV7-2 | TGTGCCAGCCTCCGGTCGGCGGGAGGAGGCGCCGGGGAGCTGTTTTTT | CASLRSAGGGAGELFF
NA | NA | TRBJ2-2 | TRBV18 | TGTGCCAGCTCACCACCGCAGGGCGGGAACACCGGGGAGCTGTTTTTT | CASSPPQGGNTGELFF
TRBD1 | NA | TRBJ2-7 | TRBV6-1 | TGTGCCAGTTTACCAGGACAGGGTTGGTACGAGCAGTACTTC | CASLPGQGWYEQYF
NA | NA | TRBJ2-1 | TRBV9 | TGTGCCAGCAGCGGATATGGGACCACGAGCTCCTACAATGAGCAGTTCTTC | CASSGYGTTSSYNEQFF
NA | NA | TRBJ2-5 | TRBV18 | TGTGCCAGCTCCCCGATGTGGCAAGAGACCCAGTACTTC | CASSPMWQETQYF
NA | NA | TRBJ1-4 | TRBV7-6 | TGTGCCAGCAGCGCGGGGGTTGGGGAAAAACTGTTTTTT | CASSAGVGEKLFF
NA | few | TRBJ1-2 | TRBV13 | TGTGCCAGCAGCCCTCAACTGGGGTCTAGTGGTGGCTACACCTTC | CASSPQLGSSGGYTF
NA | once | TRBJ1-5 | TRBV28 | TGTGCCAGCAGTCCCCAGGGCGTGGGCAATCAGCCCCAGCATTTT | CASSPQGVGNQPQHF
TRBD2 | NA | TRBJ2-7 | TRBV7-7 | TGTGCTAGCAGCCCCTCTTCCGCTAGCGGCGGCGAGCAGTACTTC | CASSPSSASGGEQYF
NA | NA | TRBJ2-5 | TRBV5-1 | TGCGCCAGCAGCTTTTTAGCCTCGGAGACCCAGTACTTC | CASSFLASETQYF